What follows are 13 T cell receptor beta chains derived from one specimen sequenced in a study of shared clonotypes between healthy human individuals (dated by TCRdb to about 2020). Library generation was performed with the immunoSEQ multiplex PCR assay. The table comes from immuneACCESS by way of TCRdb, which keeps in-frame sequences with V and J called. Part of the clones is missing from these tables; in studies checked, under half for an unresolved V gene and the rest for unknown reasons. A total of about 600,000 clones appear in this sample, more than 95% of them only once. The top ten clonotypes cover roughly 0.05% of the sample. Source material: naive CD4+ T cells sorted from blood. Sample cell subset or site, as interpreted from the label and publication: CD45RA+ positively selected. These receptors all come from a woman aged 30 to 39 in good health.

In this sample, this clone turned up once. The chain is built from TRBV2 and TRBJ2-7; the D gene is possibly TRBD1 (6 bases). Trimming shortened V by 4 bases and J by 1 base, and 14 bases separated the two germline ends. This CDR3 has 15 amino acids. Germline V gene sequence: CDR1 SNHLY, CDR2 FYNNEI. The CDR3 sequence: CASSVGQGPSYEQYF. As DNA, the CDR3 is TGTGCCAGCAGTGTGGGGCAGGGGCCGTCCTACGAGCAGTACTTC.

As regards this clone: This specimen includes other DNA sequences encoding the same CDR3. V usage is TRBV5-1 and J usage is TRBJ1-2; unclear D gene. CDR3 length: 13 amino acids. Trimming stripped 4 bases from V and 1 base from J, with 8 bases between. The germline V gene has CDR1 SGHRS and CDR2 YFSETQ. The CDR3 here is CASSPLGNYGYTF. CDR3 DNA sequence: TGCGCCAGCAGCCCACTAGGTAACTATGGCTACACCTTC.

The chain carries TRBV7-7 and TRBJ2-5; D is tentatively TRBD1 or TRBD2 (7 bases each). The V gene's germline CDR1 is SSHAT and CDR2 FNYEAQ (reference sequence). This CDR3 is built from 16 residues. V was pared by 3 bases and J by 4 bases, with 18 bases between. CDR3 sequence (DNA): TGTGCCAGCAGCTTGAATCCAGGGGGGGGAGGAGAGACCCAGTACTTC. Its translation is CASSLNPGGGGETQYF.

With regard to this clone: Other DNA sequences in the sample encode the same CDR3. The chain joins TRBV5-1 to TRBJ2-5; 7 nucleotides line up with TRBD1. The CDR3 runs 13 residues. Germline CDR1 and CDR2: SGHRS and YFSETQ. The V and J ends lost 3 bases and 2 bases, in that order; junction bases with no gene match: 1. CDR3 coding DNA: TGCGCCAGCAGCTCACAGGGGCAAGAGACCCAGTACTTC. The encoded protein is CASSSQGQETQYF.

The rearrangement joins TRBV4-1 to TRBJ1-1; no firm D call. Trimming took off 1 base at V and 7 bases at J, with 19 bases between the two ends. The CDR3 loop spans 16 amino acids. Per germline, CDR1 MGHRA and CDR2 YSYEKL. CDR3 sequence: CASSQGIGAGLGEAFF. The DNA for the CDR3 is TGCGCCAGCAGCCAAGGAATAGGAGCAGGCTTAGGTGAAGCTTTCTTT.

The sample holds one count of this clone. The gene calls are TRBV30 and TRBJ1-3, with D possibly TRBD1 on 6 matching bases. The germline V and J ends were trimmed by 1 base and 6 bases, with 10 bases remaining between them. The CDR3 is 13 residues long. Per the germline V gene, CDR1 is GTSNPN and CDR2 is SVGIG (reference sequence). CDR3 protein: CAWSGGGENTIYF. The CDR3 DNA reads TGTGCCTGGAGTGGGGGGGGCGAAAACACCATATATTTT.

CDR3 protein: CASREREGLETQYF. The CDR3 region has the DNA TGTGCCAGCAGGGAGCGGGAGGGTCTGGAGACCCAGTACTTC. The chain links TRBV2 to TRBJ2-5, with 10 bases lining up with TRBD2. The V segment lost 6 bases and the J segment 5 bases; nucleotides outside the gene matches: 6. The CDR3 spans 14 residues. The germline V gene encodes CDR1 SNHLY and CDR2 FYNNEI.

This chain joins TRBV7-9 and TRBJ2-1; D unclear. Germline CDR1 SEHNR, CDR2 FQNEAQ (reference sequence). V shed 2 bases and J shed 9 bases, with 8 bases lying between them. The CDR3 runs to 12 residues. This CDR3 reads CASSLISGEQFF. For the CDR3, the DNA is TGTGCCAGCAGCTTAATCAGTGGTGAGCAGTTCTTC.

This chain joins TRBV28 and TRBJ2-7; possibly TRBD1 for D (5 bases). In germline, CDR1 is MDHEN, CDR2 SYDVKM. The CDR3 consists of 15 residues. V was trimmed by 4 bases and J by 1 base, leaving 14 bases between them. The chain's CDR3 is CASSSLADTSYEQYF. CDR3 DNA sequence: TGTGCCAGCAGTTCCCTGGCGGACACATCCTACGAGCAGTACTTC.

The rearrangement joins TRBV7-9 to TRBJ1-3, with D unclear. Germline-derived CDR1 and CDR2 are SEHNR and FQNEAQ (reference sequence). This CDR3 spans 15 amino acids. Trimming removed 6 bases at V and 0 bases at J, with 12 bases between. The CDR3 coding sequence is TGTGCCAGCAGTTTGAAGACACGCTCTGGAAACACCATATATTTT. This sequence encodes CASSLKTRSGNTIYF.

The gene calls are TRBV5-1 and TRBJ2-7; 7 nucleotides agree with TRBD2. V lost 5 bases, J lost 8 bases, and 10 bases stayed unmatched. The CDR3 spans 13 residues. Germline CDR1 reads SGHRS; CDR2 reads YFSETQ. CDR3 amino acids: CASRPEETSQQYF. The DNA for the CDR3 is TGCGCCAGCAGACCGGAAGAGACTAGCCAGCAGTACTTC.

The chain couples TRBV15 to TRBJ2-3; TRBD1 aligns across 9 bases. Germline-derived CDR1 and CDR2 are LNHNV and YYDKDF (reference sequence). The junction had 3 bases not matched to a gene; V was cut back by 6 bases and J by 2 bases. The CDR3 sequence is 14 residues long. As DNA, the CDR3 is TGTGCCACCAGAACAGGGGGCGACACAGATACGCAGTATTTT. It codes for CATRTGGDTDTQYF. Together with reference TRBV15 and TRBJ2-3, the CDR3 gives the full variable domain: DAMVIQNPRYQVTQFGKPVTLSCSQTLNHNVMYWYQQKSSQAPKLLFHYYDKDFNNEADTPDNFQSRRPNTSFCFLDIRSPGLGDTAMYLCATRTGGDTDTQYFGPGTRLTVL.

This chain joins TRBV28 and TRBJ2-7; 7 bases fit TRBD1. The junction had 14 bases not matched to a gene; V was cut back by 5 bases and J by 7 bases. Germline CDR1 and CDR2: MDHEN and SYDVKM. The CDR3 covers 15 residues. The CDR3 nucleotides read TGTGCCAGCAGTCCAGACCGGGACAGAGAACGGGAGCAGTACTTC. It encodes CASSPDRDREREQYF.